The 22 T cell receptor beta chains in this list originate from one sample, sequenced in a study of regulatory T cells in long-lasting Graves disease. Time point denoted: newly diagnosed GD, antithyroid drugs for less than 3 months. PBMC RNA was the source of the TCR library. For TCR beta, libraries came from iRepertoire HTBI primers and Arm-PCR of CDR3 regions. TCRdb ran MiXCR on the multiplex PCR reads and lists one entry per CDR3 protein. The table has about 400,000 distinct CDR3 sequences, around 15% seen once. Material: peripheral blood mononuclear cells (PBMCs), obtained at new diagnosis, from a patient treated with antithyroid drugs. Source of these receptors: a female donor with Graves disease.

This clonotype was seen a handful of times. The rearrangement joins TRBV6-1 to TRBJ2-7; no firm D call. Germline assignment: CDR1 MNHNS and CDR2 SASEGT. The CDR3 has 13 residues. Trimming shortened V by 8 bases and J by 2 bases, and 13 bases separated the two germline ends. CDR3 protein: CASEPARAYEQYF. DNA for the CDR3: TGTGCCAGCGAGCCGGCTCGGGCCTACGAGCAGTACTTC.

This clonotype was counted many times. The chain combines TRBV24-1 with TRBJ1-1, with 9 bases fitting TRBD1. V shed 5 bases, J shed 4 bases, and the junction held 16 bases outside the gene matches. The CDR3 length is 18 residues. CDR1 and CDR2 (germline): KGHDR, SFDVKD. Here the CDR3 DNA reads TGTGCCACCAGTGTCCCGGCTCGACAGGGGGGGAGAGGCACTGAAGCTTTCTTT. Protein sequence: CATSVPARQGGRGTEAFF.

This clonotype was counted ten times or more. The chain couples TRBV11-2 to TRBJ2-5; TRBD2 matches at 8 bases. The CDR3 spans 17 residues. Germline V gene lookup returns CDR1 SGHAT and CDR2 FQNNGV. J lost 1 base, V lost 5 bases, and 12 bases had no gene match. CDR3 region: CASSDLWGGGPQETQYF. In DNA, the CDR3 is TGTGCCAGCAGCGACCTCTGGGGCGGGGGGCCCCAAGAGACCCAGTACTTC.

This clonotype showed up many times. V and J are TRBV27 and TRBJ2-2, with D possibly matching TRBD1 (6 bases). There are 12 residues in the CDR3. The V and J ends lost 7 bases and 6 bases respectively, with 9 bases between them. Germline V lookup: CDR1 MNHEY, CDR2 SMNVEV (reference sequence). The CDR3 DNA sequence: TGTGCCAGCAATGGGGGCGCCGGGGAGCTGTTTTTT. It is translated as CASNGGAGELFF.

A remark on this clonotype: A much larger clonotype is one base distant, so this may be a read error. This chain links TRBV2 with TRBJ1-5; no clear D. Trimming removed 5 bases at V and 1 base at J, with 9 bases between. Germline CDR1 and CDR2: SNHLY and FYNNEI. This CDR3 region has 14 residues. CDR3: CASSRSGSNQPQHF. In nucleotides, the CDR3 is TGTGCCAGCAGTCGTTCCGGGAGCAATCAGCCCCAGCATTTT.

This rearrangement joins TRBV2 to TRBJ2-7; the D is unclear. Trimming took off 4 bases at V and 6 bases at J, with 10 bases between the two ends. Germline V CDR1 and CDR2: SNHLY, FYNNEI. CDR3 size: 12 residues. This CDR3 reads CASSGQESEQYF. For the CDR3, the DNA is TGTGCCAGCAGTGGCCAGGAGTCCGAGCAGTACTTC.

This clonotype was recorded many times. The V and J genes are TRBV7-2 and TRBJ1-1; 8 bases map to TRBD1. The CDR3 sequence is 14 residues long. CDR1 is SGHTA, CDR2 FQGNSA, per germline. V was clipped by 2 bases and J by 5 bases; unmatched bases: 4. CDR3 region: CASSLSRGRTEAFF. The CDR3, as DNA: TGTGCCAGCAGCTTAAGCAGGGGGCGGACTGAAGCTTTCTTT.

The table lists this clonotype with many counts. V gene TRBV7-9 combines with J gene TRBJ1-2, with 8 bases identical to TRBD1. The V and J ends lost 4 bases and 6 bases, in that order; junction bases with no gene match: 4. The germline CDR1 and CDR2 sequences are SEHNR and FQNEAQ (reference sequence). There are 13 residues in the CDR3. The CDR3 region is CASSSQGGDGYTF. The CDR3 DNA is TGTGCCAGCAGCTCACAGGGGGGAGATGGCTACACCTTC.

This clonotype was counted many times. The chain combines TRBV5-1 with TRBJ1-2; D gene unclear. V dropped 0 bases and J dropped 1 base, with 4 bases sitting between them. Germline-derived CDR1 and CDR2 are SGHRS and YFSETQ. This CDR3 comprises 13 residues. DNA for the CDR3: TGCGCCAGCAGCTTGGAGCGTAACTATGGCTACACCTTC. The encoded protein is CASSLERNYGYTF.

This clonotype was detected ten times or more. The chain links TRBV7-9 to TRBJ2-5; maybe TRBD1 (5 bases). V gave up 3 bases and J gave up 4 bases, with 21 bases separating them. Germline V gives CDR1 SEHNR, CDR2 FQNEAQ (reference sequence). The CDR3 sequence is 17 residues long. CDR3 in amino acids: CASSFTPTSRVRETQYF. The CDR3 DNA reads TGTGCCAGCAGCTTCACCCCAACCTCCAGGGTTCGAGAGACCCAGTACTTC.

This chain links TRBV29-1 with TRBJ2-2, with a possible D match to TRBD1 (5 bases). CDR1 SQVTM and CDR2 ANQGSEA come from the germline V gene. V lost 5 bases to trimming and J lost 5 bases, with 12 bases between them. This CDR3 region has 13 residues. This CDR3 reads CSVYKGRTGELFF. As DNA, the CDR3 is TGCAGCGTTTATAAGGGGCGTACCGGGGAGCTGTTTTTT.

The V and J genes are TRBV7-2 and TRBJ2-1; no clear D. V was trimmed by 0 bases and J by 8 bases, leaving 11 bases between them. This CDR3 is built from 14 residues. Germline CDR1 SGHTA, CDR2 FQGNSA. The chain's CDR3 is CASSLASRAHEQFF. DNA of the CDR3: TGTGCCAGCAGCTTAGCCAGCCGGGCGCATGAGCAGTTCTTC.

The table lists this clonotype with many counts. The gene calls are TRBV12-3 or TRBV12-4 and TRBJ1-4; weak D call: TRBD1 (6 bases). V lost 5 bases and J 6 bases, leaving 16 bases between the germline ends. This CDR3 comprises 15 residues. The CDR3 loop is CASSHNRAWDEKLFF. As DNA, the CDR3 is TGTGCCAGCAGTCATAACAGGGCCTGGGATGAAAAACTGTTTTTT.

In its sample, this clonotype was seen many times. The chain employs TRBV20-1 and TRBJ1-1, with D possibly TRBD1 on 5 matching bases. CDR1 and CDR2 from the germline V gene are DFQATT and SNEGSKA (reference sequence). This CDR3 is 13 amino acids long. The V end was cut by 3 bases, the J end by 5 bases, with 13 bases between. The CDR3 reads CSASRQGGTEAFF. The CDR3 nucleotides are TGCAGTGCTAGTAGGCAGGGTGGGACTGAAGCTTTCTTT.

This clonotype turned up a few times. The J gene is TRBJ2-2, the V gene TRBV19, with TRBD2 identical over 7 bases. CDR3 size: 15 residues. Germline values: CDR1 LNHDA, CDR2 SQIVND (reference sequence). Losses at the gene ends were 3 bases for V and 6 bases for J; bases not matched to a gene: 7. CDR3 amino acids: CASSILAVQAGELFF. The DNA of the CDR3 is TGTGCCAGTAGTATTCTAGCGGTCCAGGCCGGGGAGCTGTTTTTT.

Concerning this clonotype itself: This may come from a read error, since a much larger clone is one base off. Here the CDR3 omits its conserved ending phenylalanine or tryptophan, so a read error is the likely source. The CDR3 DNA sequence: TGTGCCAGCAACTTTCAAGTCCAAGAGACCCAGTACTCC. Its translation is CASNFQVQETQYS. The chain joins TRBV2 to TRBJ2-1, with D uncertain. Near its end, the DNA agrees better with TRBJ2-5, so the J call may be wrong. The CDR3 is 13 residues long. CDR1 is SNHLY, CDR2 FYNNEI, per germline.

This chain connects TRBV29-1 to TRBJ2-1; 11 bases fit TRBD2. V trimming: 5 bases; J trimming: 7 bases; junction bases outside the gene matches: 4. This CDR3 comprises 13 residues. Germline loops: CDR1 SQVTM, CDR2 ANQGSEA. The CDR3 loop is CSVTSGSVNEQFF. CDR3 bases: TGCAGCGTTACTAGCGGGAGTGTTAATGAGCAGTTCTTC.

This clonotype appeared many times. The CDR3 region is CATSDSGAGTPGSGPQHF. The CDR3 DNA is TGTGCCACCAGTGACTCGGGAGCCGGGACCCCCGGATCCGGGCCCCAGCATTTT. The chain couples TRBV24-1 to TRBJ1-5; possible D gene TRBD1, 5 bases. CDR1 is KGHDR and CDR2 is SFDVKD in the germline V gene. Between the trimmed V and J ends, which lost 4 bases and 9 bases, there was a span of 27 bases. The CDR3 totals 18 residues.

This clonotype was seen a handful of times. The gene calls are TRBV7-3 and TRBJ2-3; unclear D gene. The CDR3 extends over 14 amino acids. Germline CDR1 SGHTA, CDR2 FQGTGA. V was cut by 1 base and J by 3 bases, with 8 bases left in between. This chain's CDR3 is CASSLNSRTDTQYF. For the CDR3, the DNA is TGTGCCAGCAGCTTAAATTCTCGAACAGATACGCAGTATTTT.

This clonotype was counted a few times. The chain employs TRBV25-1 and TRBJ1-1; 7 bases are a match to TRBD1. The V gene end was trimmed by 10 bases and the J gene end by 1 base; junction bases not matched to a gene: 15. CDR3 length: 16 amino acids. Germline CDR1 reads MGHDK; CDR2 reads SYGVNS. The DNA for the CDR3 is TGTGCCACATCCCCGGGACAGACTGTCAGGAACACTGAAGCTTTCTTT. Protein: CATSPGQTVRNTEAFF.

This clonotype was seen ten or more times. The J gene is TRBJ2-5, the V gene TRBV11-2; TRBD2 agrees at 11 bases. CDR1 and CDR2 from the germline V gene are SGHAT and FQNNGV. V trimming: 2 bases; J trimming: 5 bases; junction bases outside the gene matches: 7. The CDR3 covers 16 residues. The CDR3 loop reads CASSLRVAGGGETQYF. The CDR3 nucleotides are TGTGCCAGCAGCTTAAGGGTAGCGGGGGGGGGGGAGACCCAGTACTTC.

This clonotype has at least ten counts. The J gene is TRBJ2-1, the V gene TRBV11-3, with 7 bases lining up with TRBD2. Germline loops: CDR1 SGHNT, CDR2 YENEEA. V lost 3 bases, J lost 6 bases, and 2 bases stayed unmatched. This CDR3 spans 13 amino acids. CDR3 protein: CASSFSGGNEQFF. The CDR3 DNA is TGTGCCAGCAGCTTTTCGGGGGGCAATGAGCAGTTCTTC.